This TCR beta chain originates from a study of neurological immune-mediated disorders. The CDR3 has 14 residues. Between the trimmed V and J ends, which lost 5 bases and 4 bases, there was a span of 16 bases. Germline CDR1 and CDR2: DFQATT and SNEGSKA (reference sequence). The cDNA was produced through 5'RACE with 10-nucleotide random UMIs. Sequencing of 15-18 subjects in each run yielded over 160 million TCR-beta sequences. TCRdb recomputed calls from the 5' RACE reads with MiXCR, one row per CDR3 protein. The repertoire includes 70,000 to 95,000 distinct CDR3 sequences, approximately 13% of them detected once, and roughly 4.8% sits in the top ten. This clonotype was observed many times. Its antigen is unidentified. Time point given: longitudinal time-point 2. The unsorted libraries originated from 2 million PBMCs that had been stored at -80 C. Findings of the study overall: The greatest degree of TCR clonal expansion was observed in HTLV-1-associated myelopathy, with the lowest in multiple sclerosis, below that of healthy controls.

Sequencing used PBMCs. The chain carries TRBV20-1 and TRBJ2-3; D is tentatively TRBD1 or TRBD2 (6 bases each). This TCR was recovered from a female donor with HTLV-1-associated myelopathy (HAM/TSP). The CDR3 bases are TGCAGTGCTCGCTCGGGGGCCAGCTCAGATACGCAGTATTTT. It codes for CSARSGASSDTQYF.